Detailed here is one T cell receptor beta chain. The antigen it recognizes is unknown. Base quality data are lacking; no much larger clone is found one base away. The library relied on the immunoSEQ multiplex PCR assay. For the multiplex PCR, a mixture combining 60 forward primers for TCR Vbeta segments and 13 reverse primers for TCR Jbeta segments was used. Amplification of the CDR3 region of rearranged TCR beta genes was performed with a multiplex PCR assay on genomic DNA. The amplified TCR beta libraries were sequenced on the Illumina HiSeq System as 87-base-pair reads. The source study handled its data this way. A later analysis tallied around 87 million unique TCR beta chains across the 550 to 850 repertoires, and about 10 million of those chains were shared by two or more donors. Raw reads were error-corrected and collapsed into unique sequences by a nearest-neighbor algorithm in which closely related sequences were merged to remove PCR and sequencing errors. Alignment of CDR3 sequences to IMGT reference sequences was used to assign V, D and J gene segments. For a sequence to be retained, a match of at least six nucleotides was required to both a V gene segment and a J gene segment. Rearrangements were called productive when the CDR3 lacked stop codons and stayed in frame with V and J; all others were non-productive. CDR3 was defined according to IMGT convention as the region running from the second conserved V-encoded cysteine to the conserved J-encoded phenylalanine. The earlier analysis of about 500 of the donors excluded sequences that lacked an unambiguous match to a single V gene segment. In an earlier analysis of several hundred of the donors, V segments were called functional above 56.7% productive rearrangements and were called segregating when the between-donor standard deviation exceeded 5%. A statistical classification framework was developed to diagnose cytomegalovirus status using the catalog of TCR beta chain sequences. A later analysis assigned V and J genes by comparing TCR nucleotide sequences with IMGT/GENE-DB human TR gene sequences. Using the TCRdist pipeline, a later analysis assigned CDR3 sequences along with most-parsimonious VDJ recombination scenarios. In a later analysis, each TCR beta chain was defined by its CDR3 amino acid sequence together with its V-gene family, and reads lacking a unique V-gene family were excluded. As a way to deal with suspected cross-contamination and a sequencing artifact, a later analysis dropped roughly 620 nucleotide sequences that were highly shared and had low generation probability. In a later analysis, a clonal expansion index was calculated for each public chain from normalized within-repertoire ranks of inferred template counts. A later analysis computed generation probabilities with a VDJ recombination model fitted to out-of-frame rearrangements, and checked the results against IGoR. In a later analysis, TCR-TCR, TCR-HLA and TCR-CMV co-occurrence was scored with hypergeometric tests, and a repertoire-size bias correction was applied to TCR pairs. A later analysis estimated false discovery rates by permuting HLA or CMV assignments 20 times. A later analysis grouped co-occurring TCRs with DBSCAN, adding TCRdist sequence similarity when clustering within HLA-allele-positive subsets. Co-occurrence clustering excluded repertoires with fewer than 30,000 or more than 120,000 public chains, plus five with anomalous nucleotide sharing. The table comes from immuneACCESS by way of TCRdb, which keeps in-frame sequences with V and J called. Part of the clones is missing from these tables; in studies checked, under half for an unresolved V gene and the rest for unknown reasons. That table gives V, J and clone size, and the DNA gave D and trimming. For this sample the table gives some 110,000 clones, of which under 85% were detected only once. 1% to 1.5% of the sample comes from the top ten.

The sample comes from a study of cytomegalovirus exposure and HLA in healthy donors (dated 2017 in TCRdb). With regard to the full study: An earlier analysis of roughly 630 of the donors reported approximately 290 Gb of sequence data and more than 90 million unique TCR beta sequences from about 179 million T cells. An early release covering some 640 HLA-typed donors comprised about 320 gigabases of sequencing data and around 86 million unique TCR sequences. The genetic ancestry cluster associated with self-reported Caucasian donors included roughly 84% of the approximately 430 genotyped donors. The study was designed to test whether signatures of past pathogen exposure could be identified by cataloging public T cell receptors. The T cell repertoires of 550 to 850 subjects were profiled by immunosequencing and related to cytomegalovirus serostatus. Along with the approximately 650-subject first cohort, a separate validation cohort of over a hundred different subjects was used. To predict cytomegalovirus infection status, the study combined high-throughput TCR immunosequencing, statistical association of individual TCRs with disease status, and machine learning. A later analysis re-analyzed previously published TCR beta repertoires from approximately 700 donors and added high-resolution HLA genotyping to study TCR occurrence patterns. In the later analysis, no new phenotypic data were used to find candidate immune exposures; instead, reliance was placed on TCR beta sequences and their occurrence across donors. An earlier analysis of several hundred of the donors applied high-throughput TCR beta sequencing to assess whether each TCR beta V gene segment acted as functional or pseudogenic. Alongside the repertoire data, information on donor age, sex, ethnicity and CMV serostatus was compiled. A later genetic analysis used genome-wide SNP genotypes for about three fifths of the 666 donors, treating that subset as a discovery cohort. All discovery cohort repertoires had been generated on a single sequencing platform. Both class I and class II loci were covered by HLA typing, at four-digit resolution. The number of typed donors differed by locus: roughly 629-640 for A, B, C, DRB1 and DQB1; 500 to 550 for DQA1; some 610 for DPA1; and 450 to 480 for DPB1. Four to six DR-DQ haplotypes were handled as single units for association and clustering, since linkage in the cohort was strong. On average, approximately 250,000 unique TCR beta nucleotide sequences were sequenced per donor among several hundred genotyped donors of the cohort, with roughly 18% of those sequences being non-productive. The paper's findings and limits, for the study overall: The earlier analysis of approximately 540 of the donors excluded over 15 rarely observed V segments, including chromosome 9 orphons, because counts were too low. Specific HLA alleles were associated with about 17,000 TCR beta sequences at a false discovery rate of 0.05 in a later analysis. The presence/absence analyses assumed that sequencing depth was roughly uniform across donors, and that assumption may not be true. In vitro tests confirmed that a few of the cytomegalovirus-associated TCR beta chains recognize cytomegalovirus antigens. The classifier was reported to diagnose cytomegalovirus status with high specificity and sensitivity in both the original and validation cohorts. A total of 150 or so TCR beta chains were listed by the study as associated with cytomegalovirus. The only immune exposure information available for the cohort was CMV serostatus. Because HLA typing was missing for some donors at each locus, association tests included only the typed subset. Linkage disequilibrium might explain the correlated functional status among segregating V segments, but an unknown experimental factor could not be excluded. Compared with equally common non-associated chains, HLA-associated TCR beta chains in a later analysis were more clonally expanded and had lower generation probabilities. Several of the top co-occurrence clusters appeared to be linked to parvovirus B19, influenza, CMV and Epstein-Barr virus, according to a later analysis. The authors suggested that the approach could potentially be extended to other disease states and immunological phenotypes. A further reported finding was that TCR beta sequences accurately predicted the HLA-A and HLA-B alleles for most subjects in the first cohort. Most TCR sequences were seen in very few donors, while some public TCRs were found in many individuals. When HLA alleles, especially DR and DQ, strongly co-occurred, TCR associations were difficult to assign to individual alleles. The sequencing pipeline was judged likely to have produced a cluster of highly shared sequence variants as a technical artifact. In this cohort, only TCR beta chains were sequenced, and detectable features were limited by the absence of alpha or paired-chain data. In a later analysis, most CMV-associated TCR beta chains were found to appear HLA-restricted, with HLA associations seemingly driven largely by CMV exposure. In a later analysis, the rate of TCR association differed among HLA loci, with DRB1 alleles having the most associated TCRs and HLA-C alleles having the fewest. In a later genetic analysis, fewer N-insertions in productive TCRs were reported among donors in an Asian-associated ancestry cluster than the approximately 710-donor mean. An earlier analysis of 450 to 750 of the donors showed that most TCR beta V segments appeared in productive rearrangements either about 90% or about 30% of the time, which broadly matched IMGT annotations. V-gene and J-gene trimming of TCR beta chains was associated with a missense DCLRE1C variant in a later genetic analysis, and the association was replicated in an independent cohort.

The cohort consisted of approximately 670 healthy bone marrow donors. Cohort members were all nominally healthy when sampled, although unrecorded immune exposures were likely present. The donor tested CMV seronegative and was one of the 352 seronegative cohort members. A peripheral blood sample was provided by each donor, and peripheral blood mononuclear cells were used for TCR beta sequencing. The Qiagen DNeasy Blood Extraction Kit was used to extract genomic DNA from the blood cell samples. Sequenced input: PBMCs. This TCR was sampled from a man in his forties or fifties in good health and CMV-seronegative.

The CDR3 region reads CAWSVRSGRAGEQYF. Here is the DNA: TGTGCCTGGAGTGTACGAAGCGGGAGGGCGGGCGAGCAGTACTTC. This chain is built from TRBV30 and TRBJ2-7; 10 nucleotides in the junction match TRBD2. There are 15 amino acids in the CDR3, from cysteine to phenylalanine inclusive. Only CDR3 DNA is held: 45 bases, read in frame from base 1. CDR1 and CDR2 were assigned from the germline V gene (reference sequence) as GTSNPN and SVGIG. Trimming accounts for 0 bases at V and 6 bases at J, while the number of junction bases matched to no gene is 8.